This is a list of T cell receptor beta chains from one sample in a study of T cell responses to AZD1222 COVID-19 vaccine. TCRdb keeps only in-frame clones here, not all; method: immunoSEQ multiplex PCR. Of 84,000 or so clones in the sample, approximately 90% were seen once. The sequencing used peripheral blood, collected on day 0 of MenACWY control vaccination. The receptors come from an adult in good health. Both conserved end residues are trimmed from each CDR3.

V gene	J gene	CDR3 protein
TRBV7-7	TRBJ2-1	ASSLTRGGEQF
TRBV28	TRBJ1-1	ATTPIRDRGRNAF
TRBV3-1/TRBV3-2	TRBJ1-3	ASRPTKKSGNTIY
TRBV28	TRBJ1-4	ASSLGQGLVGEKLF
TRBV2	TRBJ1-5	ASSGTTQVGRSNQPQH
TRBV6-5	TRBJ2-1	ASSLAGVGQDEQF
TRBV29-1	TRBJ1-1	SVRSGLDTEAF
TRBV5-4	TRBJ2-2	ASSSGQPNTGELF
TRBV19	TRBJ2-1	ASSTPRTGSSYNEQF
TRBV5-6	TRBJ2-3	ASSFTSGGLDTQY
TRBV7-8	TRBJ2-3	ASSLGNSGGADTQY
TRBV28	TRBJ1-2	ASSLKPNYGYT
TRBV11-2	TRBJ2-7	ASTPGDRGHHEQY
TRBV7-8	TRBJ2-2	ASSFAGGAGELF
TRBV3-1/TRBV3-2	TRBJ2-3	ASSQGSREVDTQY
TRBV4-2	TRBJ2-3	ASSQAVSGQRRTDTQY
TRBV5-1	TRBJ1-1	ASSVTGASETEAF
TRBV15	TRBJ2-5	ATSGGQGSQETQY
TRBV6-6	TRBJ2-5	ASSRTGLETQY
TRBV7-9	TRBJ2-5	ASSLATVQETQY
TRBV5-1	TRBJ2-5	ASSFGLGETQY
TRBV5-4	TRBJ2-5	ASSSGTGEETQY
TRBV12-3/TRBV12-4	TRBJ1-2	ASSRDTVDGYT
TRBV18	TRBJ1-4	ASSFTGTDEKLF
TRBV7-9	TRBJ1-3	ASSGGPRDGNTIY
TRBV7-8	TRBJ1-5	ASSSGHSNQPQH
TRBV10-1	TRBJ1-2	ASSPSGDYGYT
TRBV19	TRBJ1-6	ASSDSYNSPLH
TRBV5-1	TRBJ1-2	ASARGTAYGYT
TRBV6-5	TRBJ1-2	ASSSTGERGYT
TRBV6-6	TRBJ2-5	ASSYAGGYRETQY
TRBV29-1	TRBJ1-2	SGTQGNYGYT
TRBV9	TRBJ2-2	ASSVGGQGYFGELF
TRBV28	TRBJ1-5	ASTLDRAQPQH
TRBV7-9	TRBJ1-1	ASSSRQGGPEAF
TRBV27	TRBJ1-2	ASSPTGVGGYT
TRBV13	TRBJ2-3	ASSLADRSGSSTDTQY
TRBV6-5	TRBJ1-4	ASTPGQKDEKLF
TRBV6-1	TRBJ1-1	ASSEPRVTEAF
TRBV27	TRBJ2-5	ASSFRTGRETQY
TRBV9	TRBJ1-1	ASSPRQGALNTEAF